What follows is one T cell receptor (beta chain) and its context. Germline loops: CDR1 SGHDN, CDR2 FVKESK. V shed 2 bases and J shed 3 bases, with 7 bases lying between them. The CDR3 totals 14 residues. The sample belongs to a study of siplizumab effects on memory and regulatory T cells. Measured with immunoSEQ multiplex PCR; TCRdb has only the in-frame clones, and not every one. This table holds some 100,000 clones, 80% to 95% found once. The sequence was obtained from a human donor in good health. The rearrangement links TRBV14 to TRBJ2-2; D ambiguous. Sequenced input: CD8+ T cells sorted from blood. The CDR3 DNA reads TGTGCCAGCAGCCAACCTACAGACACCGGGGAGCTGTTTTTT. Its protein is CASSQPTDTGELFF.